The following is a T cell receptor beta chain sequence with its context. Antigen: not known. A read error is possible here, since a much larger clone lies one base away. These data originate in a study of human T cells and chemical hapten exposure. The wider study: The study enrolled mostly female patients with alopecia areata, totalis or universalis.

The library labeled individual cDNA molecules by adding unique molecular identifiers to them. Methods used by the authors: Sampled TCR counts reached a median of approximately 100,000 per sample, with values ranging from about 23,224 to 700,000. TCRdb itself ran the RACE reads through MiXCR, one entry per CDR3 protein. These V and J calls are TCRdb output, not the study's own analysis. Among 350,000 to 400,000 distinct CDR3 sequences listed, about 6.3% were seen once. Broader study findings: TCRs at high frequency, those above 1 in 1000, did not change with DPC sensitization.

The time point here: patch test 2, 6 weeks after DPC sensitization. Documented treatment: therapeutic diphenylcyclopropenone sensitization with weekly scalp DPC. CDR1 and CDR2 (germline): SGDLS, YYNGEE. This CDR3 comprises 17 residues. The gene calls are TRBV9 and TRBJ2-1, with 13 bases aligning to TRBD2. The tail of the sequence fits TRBJ2-7 better, so the J call may be wrong. The receptor's source is a woman aged 18-29 years with alopecia areata. Some clones in this sample may be carry-over from other donors' samples. The sequencing used whole blood, collected in connection with sensitization to the hapten diphenylcyclopropenone (DPC). CDR3: CASSPEPGLAGYNEQYF. DNA for the CDR3: TGTGCCAGCAGCCCAGAACCGGGACTAGCGGGGTACAATGAGCAGTACTTC.